This paragraph covers one T cell receptor beta chain sequence. The antigen it recognizes is unknown. Per-base quality was not reported, and no clone a single base away is much larger than it. This entry is derived from a study of blood T cell repertoires in COVID-19 (dated by TCRdb to 2020 to 2021). Regarding the research as a whole: The collaborator samples originated in the United States, Italy and Spain and spanned the acute and convalescent phases of COVID-19. The prospective study material was composed of cDNA or gDNA derived from T cells, B-cell-depleted T cells, or PBMCs. Subjects who had been exposed to COVID-19, were actively infected with it, or had recovered from it provided the deeply sampled blood TCRbeta repertoires that made up the dataset. The repertoires were released in a freely available public database intended as a resource for research on the immune response to SARS-CoV-2. Samples came from the ongoing ImmuneRACE study (first 160 participants) plus 1,254 subjects from 6 global collaborators. A de-identified subject ID, COVID-19 status, age in years and sex were almost always included in the sample metadata. HLA class I and class II types, where available, came from metadata supplied by the sample provider rather than from assay-based typing. Here is what the overall study found, with its caveats: How much clinical and demographic metadata was included differed by source and by participant, and the metadata was provided uncurated.

One collaborating source in Seattle enrolled patients during active infection and followed them longitudinally through the course of disease. Whole blood was collected in K2EDTA tubes by collaborating institutions according to the institutions' own protocols. For TCRbeta analysis, collaborators shipped samples in one of three forms: frozen whole blood, isolated PBMCs, or DNA extracted from either of those sample types. Cut back by 4 bases and 2 bases, the V and J ends lie 15 bases apart. The germline V gene encodes CDR1 MGHDK and CDR2 SYGVNS. There are 15 amino acids in the CDR3, from cysteine to phenylalanine inclusive. The CDR3 DNA has 45 bases and is translated from base 1. TCRbeta CDR3 regions were amplified from genomic DNA by means of the immunoSEQ Assay, a bias-controlled multiplex PCR. The authors' pipeline ran thus. Within the assay, amplification of reference gene primers was used to estimate how many nucleated cells each sample contained. To quantify the absolute abundance of each unique TCRbeta CDR3 rearrangement, sequence reads were collapsed and filtered. For each sample, productive Simpson clonality was calculated as the square root of Simpson's diversity index over productive rearrangements. This immuneACCESS table, as held by TCRdb, lists in-frame sequences with V and J called but not all clones. Of the missing ones, under half trace to an unresolved V gene in checked studies; the others have no known cause. From that table come the V and J calls and clone size; the DNA was used to work out D and trimming. The sample includes about 140,000 clones, with over 80% observed a single time. Under 10% of the sample goes to the ten largest clones.

The chain uses TRBV25-1 and TRBJ2-7, with a weak D call of TRBD2 (7 bases match). The receptor was derived from a man under 40 with COVID-19, enrolled during active disease. Sequenced: peripheral blood. The sequence in DNA is TGTGCCAGCAGTGGGGGGCCGGCGGGAGCCTACGAGCAGTACTTC. The translation is CASSGGPAGAYEQYF.